The source of this TCR beta chain is a study of blood T cell repertoires in COVID-19. In the study overall: The United States, Italy and Spain were the sources of the acute and convalescent COVID-19 samples.

Germline V gene data show CDR1 as SEHNR and CDR2 as FQNEAQ (reference sequence). The CDR3 runs to 16 residues. After removal of 5 bases from V and 5 bases from J, the junction contained 5 bases not matched to a gene. In the source study's methods: Reference gene primer amplification in the assay estimated nucleated cell counts. The assay was immunoSEQ multiplex PCR, and TCRdb's table has in-frame clones only and misses some. V, J and clone size were drawn from that table, and D and trimming were deduced from the DNA. Found here are fewer than 250,000 clones, 84% of them singletons; the top ten hold just under 20%.

The TCR originated in a man aged 30 to 39 with active or convalescent COVID-19. This chain links TRBV7-9 with TRBJ2-2; 13 nucleotides line up with TRBD2. Material: peripheral blood. Here the CDR3 DNA reads TGTGCCAGCAGCCTGAGGACTAGCGGGGGAACCGGGGAGCTGTTTTTT. Encoded protein: CASSLRTSGGTGELFF.